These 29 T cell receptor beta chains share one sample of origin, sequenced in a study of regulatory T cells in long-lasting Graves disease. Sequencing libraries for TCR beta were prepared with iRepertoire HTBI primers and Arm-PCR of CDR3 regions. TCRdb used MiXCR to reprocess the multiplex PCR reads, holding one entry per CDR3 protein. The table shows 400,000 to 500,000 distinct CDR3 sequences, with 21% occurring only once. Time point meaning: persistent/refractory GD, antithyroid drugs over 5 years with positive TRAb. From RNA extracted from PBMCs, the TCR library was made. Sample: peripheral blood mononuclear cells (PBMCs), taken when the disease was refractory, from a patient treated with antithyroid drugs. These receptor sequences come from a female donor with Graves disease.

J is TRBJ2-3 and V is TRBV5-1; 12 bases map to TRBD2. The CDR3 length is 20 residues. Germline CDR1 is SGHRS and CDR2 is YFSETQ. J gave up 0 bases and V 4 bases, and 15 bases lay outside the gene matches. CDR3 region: CASSPRTSGTKDLSTDTQYF. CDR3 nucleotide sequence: TGCGCCAGCAGCCCACGGACTAGCGGGACAAAAGACCTTAGCACAGATACGCAGTATTTT. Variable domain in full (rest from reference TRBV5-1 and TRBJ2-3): KAGVTQTPRYLIKTRGQQVTLSCSPISGHRSVSWYQQTPGQGLQFLFEYFSETQRNKGNFPGRFSGRQFSNSRSEMNVSTLELGDSALYLCASSPRTSGTKDLSTDTQYFGPGTRLTVL.

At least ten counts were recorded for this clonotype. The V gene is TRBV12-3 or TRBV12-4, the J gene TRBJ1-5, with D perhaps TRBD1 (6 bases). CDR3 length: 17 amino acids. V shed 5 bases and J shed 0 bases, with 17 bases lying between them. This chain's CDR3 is CASSRNPDSLSNQPQHF. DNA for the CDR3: TGTGCCAGCAGTCGGAACCCGGACAGCCTTAGCAATCAGCCCCAGCATTTT.

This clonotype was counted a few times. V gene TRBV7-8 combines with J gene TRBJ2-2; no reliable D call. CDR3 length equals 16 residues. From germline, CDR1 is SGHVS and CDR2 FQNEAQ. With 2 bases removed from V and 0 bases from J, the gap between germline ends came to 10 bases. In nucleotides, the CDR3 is TGTGCCAGCAGCTTAATTTTCGAGACGAACACCGGGGAGCTGTTTTTT. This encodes CASSLIFETNTGELFF.

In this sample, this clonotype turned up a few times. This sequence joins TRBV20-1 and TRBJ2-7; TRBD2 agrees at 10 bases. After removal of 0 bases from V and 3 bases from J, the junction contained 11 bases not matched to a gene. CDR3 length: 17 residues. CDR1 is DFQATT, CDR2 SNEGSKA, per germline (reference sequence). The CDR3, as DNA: TGCAGTGCTAGAGATTGGGCTAGCGGGAGAGGCCTCTACGAGCAGTACTTC. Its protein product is CSARDWASGRGLYEQYF.

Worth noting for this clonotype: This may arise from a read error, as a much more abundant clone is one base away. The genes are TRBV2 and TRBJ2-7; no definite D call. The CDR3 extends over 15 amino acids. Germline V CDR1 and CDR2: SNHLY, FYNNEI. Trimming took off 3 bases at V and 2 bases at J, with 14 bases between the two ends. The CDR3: CASSDGPGVTYEQYF. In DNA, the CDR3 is TGTGCCAGCAGTGATGGTCCCGGAGTCACCTACGAGCAGTACTTC.

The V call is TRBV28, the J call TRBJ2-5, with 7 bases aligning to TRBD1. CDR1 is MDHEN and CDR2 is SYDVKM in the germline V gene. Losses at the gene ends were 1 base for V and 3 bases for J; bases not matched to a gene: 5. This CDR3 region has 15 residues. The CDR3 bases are TGTGCCAGCAGTTTATTTGGCCAGGGGGAAGAGACCCAGTACTTC. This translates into CASSLFGQGEETQYF.

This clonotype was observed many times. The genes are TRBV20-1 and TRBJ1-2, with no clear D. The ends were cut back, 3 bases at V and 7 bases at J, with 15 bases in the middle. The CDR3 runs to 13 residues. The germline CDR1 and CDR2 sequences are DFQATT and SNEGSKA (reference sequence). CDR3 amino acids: CSASPNGPLGYTF. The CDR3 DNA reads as TGCAGTGCTAGCCCGAACGGACCACTTGGCTACACCTTC.

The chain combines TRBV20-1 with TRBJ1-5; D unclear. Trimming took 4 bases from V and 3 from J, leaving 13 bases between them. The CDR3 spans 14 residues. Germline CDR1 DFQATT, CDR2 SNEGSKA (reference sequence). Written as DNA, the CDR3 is TGCAGTGCTACCACAGCGGTCTCCAATCAGCCCCAGCATTTT. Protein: CSATTAVSNQPQHF.

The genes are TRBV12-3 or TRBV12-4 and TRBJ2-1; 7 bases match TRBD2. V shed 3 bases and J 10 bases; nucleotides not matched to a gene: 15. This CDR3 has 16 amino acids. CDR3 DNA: TGTGCCAGCAGTTTTCCCCCGGGAGGCCCGGATAGGGAGCAGTTCTTC. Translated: CASSFPPGGPDREQFF.

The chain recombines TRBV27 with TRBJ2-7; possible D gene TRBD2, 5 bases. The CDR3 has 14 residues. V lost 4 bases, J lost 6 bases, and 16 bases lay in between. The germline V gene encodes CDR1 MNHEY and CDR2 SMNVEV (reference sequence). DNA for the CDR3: TGTGCCAGCAGTTATTCCGGGAATCTTGTCGAGCAGTACTTC. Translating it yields CASSYSGNLVEQYF.

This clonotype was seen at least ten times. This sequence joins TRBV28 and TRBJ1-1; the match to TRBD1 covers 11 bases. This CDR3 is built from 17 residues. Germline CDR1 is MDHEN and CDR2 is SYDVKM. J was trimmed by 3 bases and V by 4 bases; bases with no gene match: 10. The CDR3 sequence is CASSWYEWDRGDTEAFF. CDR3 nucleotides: TGTGCCAGCAGTTGGTATGAATGGGACAGGGGGGACACTGAAGCTTTCTTT.

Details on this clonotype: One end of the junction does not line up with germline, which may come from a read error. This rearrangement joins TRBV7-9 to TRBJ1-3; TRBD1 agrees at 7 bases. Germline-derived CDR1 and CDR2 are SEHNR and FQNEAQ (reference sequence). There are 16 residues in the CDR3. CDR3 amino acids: CASSLIGQVSRNTIYF. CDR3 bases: TGTGCCAGCAGCTTAATCGGACAGGTCTCTCGAAACACCATATATTTT.

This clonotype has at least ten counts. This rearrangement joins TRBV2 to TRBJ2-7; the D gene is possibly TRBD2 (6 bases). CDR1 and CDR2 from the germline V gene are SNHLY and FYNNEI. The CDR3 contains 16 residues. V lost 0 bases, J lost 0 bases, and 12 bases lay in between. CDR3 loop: CASSEAWGDVSYEQYF. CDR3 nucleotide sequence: TGTGCCAGCAGTGAAGCGTGGGGGGATGTCTCCTACGAGCAGTACTTC.

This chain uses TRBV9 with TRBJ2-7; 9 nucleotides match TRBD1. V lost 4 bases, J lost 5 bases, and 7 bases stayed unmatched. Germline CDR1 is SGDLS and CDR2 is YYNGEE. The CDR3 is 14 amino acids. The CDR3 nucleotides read TGTGCCAGCAGCAAGGGACAGGGTGAGGACGAGCAGTACTTC. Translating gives CASSKGQGEDEQYF. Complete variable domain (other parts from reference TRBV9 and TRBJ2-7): DSGVTQTPKHLITATGQRVTLRCSPRSGDLSVYWYQQSLDQGLQFLIQYYNGEERAKGNILERFSAQQFPDLHSELNLSSLELGDSALYFCASSKGQGEDEQYFGPGTRLTVT.

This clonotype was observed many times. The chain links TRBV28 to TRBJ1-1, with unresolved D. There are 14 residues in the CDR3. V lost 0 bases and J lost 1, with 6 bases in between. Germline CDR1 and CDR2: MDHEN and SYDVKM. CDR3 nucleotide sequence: TGTGCCAGCAGTTTATGGGAGGGGAACACTGAAGCTTTCTTT. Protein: CASSLWEGNTEAFF. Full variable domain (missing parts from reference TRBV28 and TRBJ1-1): DVKVTQSSRYLVKRTGEKVFLECVQDMDHENMFWYRQDPGLGLRLIYFSYDVKMKEKGDIPEGYSVSREKKERFSLILESASTNQTSMYLCASSLWEGNTEAFFGQGTRLTVV.

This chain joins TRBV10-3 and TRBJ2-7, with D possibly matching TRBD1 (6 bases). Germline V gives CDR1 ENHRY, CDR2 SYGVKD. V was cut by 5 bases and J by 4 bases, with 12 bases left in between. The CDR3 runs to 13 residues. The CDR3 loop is CAISSRGLYEQYF. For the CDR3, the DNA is TGTGCCATCAGTTCCAGGGGTTTATACGAGCAGTACTTC.

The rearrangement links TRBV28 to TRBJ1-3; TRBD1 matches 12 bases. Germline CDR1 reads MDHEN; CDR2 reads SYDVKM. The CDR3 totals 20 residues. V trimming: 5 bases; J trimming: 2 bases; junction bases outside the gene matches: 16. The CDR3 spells CASSPHPPGTGGLTGNTIYF. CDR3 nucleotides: TGTGCCAGCAGTCCACATCCCCCCGGGACAGGGGGCTTAACTGGAAACACCATATATTTT. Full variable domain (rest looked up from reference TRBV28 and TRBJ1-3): DVKVTQSSRYLVKRTGEKVFLECVQDMDHENMFWYRQDPGLGLRLIYFSYDVKMKEKGDIPEGYSVSREKKERFSLILESASTNQTSMYLCASSPHPPGTGGLTGNTIYFGEGSWLTVV.

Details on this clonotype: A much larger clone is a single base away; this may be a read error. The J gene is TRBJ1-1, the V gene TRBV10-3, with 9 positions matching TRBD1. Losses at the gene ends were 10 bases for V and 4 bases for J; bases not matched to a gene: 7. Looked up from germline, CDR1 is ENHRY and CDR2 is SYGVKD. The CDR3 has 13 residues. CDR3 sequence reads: CASRVTGGTEAFF. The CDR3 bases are TGTGCCAGCAGGGTGACAGGGGGCACTGAAGCTTTCTTT.

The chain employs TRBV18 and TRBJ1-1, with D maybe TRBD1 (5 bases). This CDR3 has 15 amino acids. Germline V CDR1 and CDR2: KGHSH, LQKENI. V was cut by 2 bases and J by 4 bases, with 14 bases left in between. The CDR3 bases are TGTGCCAGCTCACCAAATCTGAGGGGTGGCACTGAAGCTTTCTTT. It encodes CASSPNLRGGTEAFF.

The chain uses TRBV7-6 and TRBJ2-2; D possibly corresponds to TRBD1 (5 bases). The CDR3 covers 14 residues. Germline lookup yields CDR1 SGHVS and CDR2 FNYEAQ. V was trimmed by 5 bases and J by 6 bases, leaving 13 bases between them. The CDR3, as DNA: TGTGCCAGCAGCATTGCCCAGGGCTCCGGGGAGCTGTTTTTT. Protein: CASSIAQGSGELFF. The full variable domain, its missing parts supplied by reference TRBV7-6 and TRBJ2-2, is GAGVSQSPRYKVTKRGQDVALRCDPISGHVSLYWYRQALGQGPEFLTYFNYEAQQDKSGLPNDRFSAERPEGSISTLTIQRTEQRDSAMYRCASSIAQGSGELFFGEGSRLTVL.

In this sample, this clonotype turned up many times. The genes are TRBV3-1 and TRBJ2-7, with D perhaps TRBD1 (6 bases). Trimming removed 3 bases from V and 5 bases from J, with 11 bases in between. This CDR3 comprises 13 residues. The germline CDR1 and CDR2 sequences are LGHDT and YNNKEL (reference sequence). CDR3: CASSQVRTDEQYF. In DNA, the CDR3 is TGTGCCAGCAGCCAGGTCCGGACAGACGAGCAGTACTTC.

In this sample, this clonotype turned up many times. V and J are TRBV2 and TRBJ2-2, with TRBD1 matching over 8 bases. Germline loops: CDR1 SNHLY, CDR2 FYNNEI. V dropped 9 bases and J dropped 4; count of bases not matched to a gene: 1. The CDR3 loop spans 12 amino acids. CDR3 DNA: TGTGCCAGTACAGGGGGCACCGGGGAGCTGTTTTTT. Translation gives CASTGGTGELFF.

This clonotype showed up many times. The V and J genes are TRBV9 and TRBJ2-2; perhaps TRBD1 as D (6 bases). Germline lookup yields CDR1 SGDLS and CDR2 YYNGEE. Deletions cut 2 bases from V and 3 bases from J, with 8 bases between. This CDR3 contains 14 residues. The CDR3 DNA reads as TGTGCCAGCAGCGTGGGACATGACACCGGGGAGCTGTTTTTT. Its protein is CASSVGHDTGELFF.

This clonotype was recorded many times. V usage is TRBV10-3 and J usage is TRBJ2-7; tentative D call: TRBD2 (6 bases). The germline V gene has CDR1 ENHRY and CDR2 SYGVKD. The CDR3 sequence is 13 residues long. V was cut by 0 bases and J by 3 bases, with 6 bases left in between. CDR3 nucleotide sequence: TGTGCCATCAGTGAGTCGGGGGGCTACGAGCAGTACTTC. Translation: CAISESGGYEQYF.

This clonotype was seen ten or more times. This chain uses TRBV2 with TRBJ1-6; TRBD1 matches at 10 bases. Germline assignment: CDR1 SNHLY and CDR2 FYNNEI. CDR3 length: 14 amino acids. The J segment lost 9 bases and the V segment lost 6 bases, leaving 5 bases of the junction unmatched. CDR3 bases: TGTGCCAGCAGGGGGGACAGGGGAGGTTCACCCCTCCACTTT. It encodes CASRGDRGGSPLHF.

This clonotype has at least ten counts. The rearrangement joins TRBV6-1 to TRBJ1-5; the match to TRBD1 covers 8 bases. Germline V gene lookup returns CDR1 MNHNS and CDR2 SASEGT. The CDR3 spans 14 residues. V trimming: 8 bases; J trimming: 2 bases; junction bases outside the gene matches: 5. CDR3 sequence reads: CASGDRGGNQPQHF. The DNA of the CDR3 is TGTGCCAGCGGAGACAGGGGAGGCAATCAGCCCCAGCATTTT.

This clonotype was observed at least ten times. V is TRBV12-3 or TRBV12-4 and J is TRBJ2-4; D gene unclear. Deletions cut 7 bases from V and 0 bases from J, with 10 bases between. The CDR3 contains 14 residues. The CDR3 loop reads CASTREVAKNIQYF. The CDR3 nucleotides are TGTGCCAGCACTCGAGAGGTAGCCAAAAACATTCAGTACTTC.

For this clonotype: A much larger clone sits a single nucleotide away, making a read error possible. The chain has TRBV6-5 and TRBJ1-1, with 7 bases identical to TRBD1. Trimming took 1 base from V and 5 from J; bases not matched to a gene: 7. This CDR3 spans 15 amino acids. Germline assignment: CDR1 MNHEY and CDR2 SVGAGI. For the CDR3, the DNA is TGTGCCAGCAGTTACTTAGGGGGCGGCCGGACTGAAGCTTTCTTT. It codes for CASSYLGGGRTEAFF.

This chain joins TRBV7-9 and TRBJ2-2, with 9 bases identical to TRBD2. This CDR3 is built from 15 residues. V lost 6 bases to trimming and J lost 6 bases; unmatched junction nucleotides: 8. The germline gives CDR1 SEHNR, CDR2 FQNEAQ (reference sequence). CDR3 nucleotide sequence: TGTGCCAGCAGTTCTCCCGGGACTAGCCCCGGGGAGCTGTTTTTT. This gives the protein CASSSPGTSPGELFF.